This T cell receptor beta chain was obtained from a study of CD8 T cells in Susac syndrome. The authors reverse transcribed about 0.45 to 1 ug RNA with random hexamers. Amplification of TCR beta CDR3 by immunoSEQ multiplex PCR spanned 54 Vbeta and 13 Jbeta. MiXCR was run by TCRdb on the immunoSEQ multiplex PCR reads, yielding one entry per CDR3 protein. Here the sample spans tens of thousands of distinct CDR3 sequences, roughly 93% being singletons. Germline values: CDR1 LGHDT, CDR2 YNNKEL (reference sequence). Trimming removed 4 bases at V and 5 bases at J, with 14 bases between. This CDR3 region has 14 residues. Negative isolation was used for CD8+ and CD4+ T cells and FACS enrichment for TEMRA cells.

This TCR derives from a human donor with Susac syndrome. The specimen sequenced was CD4+ T cells from PBMCs. The chain recombines TRBV3-1 with TRBJ2-5; D is unclear. CDR3 bases: TGTGCCAGCAGCCGGCGTGGGCGCAGTGAGACCCAGTACTTC. Its translation is CASSRRGRSETQYF.